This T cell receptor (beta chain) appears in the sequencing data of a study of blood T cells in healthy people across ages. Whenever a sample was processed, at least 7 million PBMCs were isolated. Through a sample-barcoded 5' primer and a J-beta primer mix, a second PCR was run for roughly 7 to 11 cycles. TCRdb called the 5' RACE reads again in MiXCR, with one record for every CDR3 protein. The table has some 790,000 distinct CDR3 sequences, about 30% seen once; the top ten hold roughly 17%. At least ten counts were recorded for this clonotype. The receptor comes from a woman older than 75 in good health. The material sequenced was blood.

This CDR3 is CASTAASSYNEQFF. The CDR3 DNA follows: TGTGCCAGCACGGCAGCCAGCTCCTACAATGAGCAGTTCTTC. The V and J genes are TRBV6-1 and TRBJ2-1; unclear D gene. The V end lost 7 bases, the J end lost 0 bases, and 10 bases lay between the germline ends. The CDR3 loop spans 14 amino acids. Germline loops: CDR1 MNHNS, CDR2 SASEGT.